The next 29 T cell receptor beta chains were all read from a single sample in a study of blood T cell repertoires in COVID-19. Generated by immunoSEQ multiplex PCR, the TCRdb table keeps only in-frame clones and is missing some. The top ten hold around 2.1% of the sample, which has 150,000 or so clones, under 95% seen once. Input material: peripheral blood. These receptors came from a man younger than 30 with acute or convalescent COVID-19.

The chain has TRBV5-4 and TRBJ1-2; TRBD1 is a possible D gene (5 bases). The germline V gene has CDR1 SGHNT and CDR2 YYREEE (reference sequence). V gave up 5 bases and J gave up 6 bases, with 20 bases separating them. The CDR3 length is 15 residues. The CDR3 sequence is CASRKTTEQMNGYTF. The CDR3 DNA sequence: TGTGCCAGCAGGAAGACGACAGAGCAGATGAATGGCTACACCTTC.

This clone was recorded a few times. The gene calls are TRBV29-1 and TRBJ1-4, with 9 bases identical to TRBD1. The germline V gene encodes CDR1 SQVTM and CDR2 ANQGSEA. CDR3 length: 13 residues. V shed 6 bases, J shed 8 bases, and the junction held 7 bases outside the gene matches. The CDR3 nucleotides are TGCAGCGTGAGGGGACAGGGAGGGGAAAAACTGTTTTTT. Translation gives CSVRGQGGEKLFF.

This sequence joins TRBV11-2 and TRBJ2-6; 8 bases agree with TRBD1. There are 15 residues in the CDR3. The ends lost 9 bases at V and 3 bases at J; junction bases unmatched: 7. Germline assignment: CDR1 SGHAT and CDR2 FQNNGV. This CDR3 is CARQDRALGANVLTF. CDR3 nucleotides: TGTGCCAGGCAGGACAGGGCACTTGGGGCCAACGTCCTGACTTTC.

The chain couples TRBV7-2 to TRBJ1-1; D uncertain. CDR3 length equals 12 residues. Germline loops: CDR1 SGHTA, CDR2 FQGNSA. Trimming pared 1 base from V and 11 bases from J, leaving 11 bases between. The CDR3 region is CASSLGPGEAFF. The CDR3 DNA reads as TGTGCCAGCAGCTTAGGCCCTGGGGAGGCTTTCTTT.

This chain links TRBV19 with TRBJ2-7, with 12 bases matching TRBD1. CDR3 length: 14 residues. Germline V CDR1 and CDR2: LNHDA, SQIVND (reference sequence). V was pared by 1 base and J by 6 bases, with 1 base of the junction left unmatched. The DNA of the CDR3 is TGTGCCAGTAGTATAGGGGACAGGGGGCGCGAGCAGTACTTC. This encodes CASSIGDRGREQYF.

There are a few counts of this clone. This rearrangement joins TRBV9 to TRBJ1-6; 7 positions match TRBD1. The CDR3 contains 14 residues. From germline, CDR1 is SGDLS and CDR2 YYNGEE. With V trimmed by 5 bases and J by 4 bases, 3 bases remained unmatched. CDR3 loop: CASREQGYNSPLHF. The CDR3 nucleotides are TGTGCCAGCAGAGAACAGGGGTATAATTCACCCCTCCACTTT. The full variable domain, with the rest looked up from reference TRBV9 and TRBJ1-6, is DSGVTQTPKHLITATGQRVTLRCSPRSGDLSVYWYQQSLDQGLQFLIQYYNGEERAKGNILERFSAQQFPDLHSELNLSSLELGDSALYFCASREQGYNSPLHFGNGTRLTVT.

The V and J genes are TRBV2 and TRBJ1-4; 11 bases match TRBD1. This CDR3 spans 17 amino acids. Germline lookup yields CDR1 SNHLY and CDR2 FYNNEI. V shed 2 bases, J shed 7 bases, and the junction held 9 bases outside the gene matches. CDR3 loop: CASSEPPGTGGGEKLFF. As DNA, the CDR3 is TGTGCCAGCAGTGAACCCCCGGGGACAGGGGGAGGTGAAAAACTGTTTTTT.

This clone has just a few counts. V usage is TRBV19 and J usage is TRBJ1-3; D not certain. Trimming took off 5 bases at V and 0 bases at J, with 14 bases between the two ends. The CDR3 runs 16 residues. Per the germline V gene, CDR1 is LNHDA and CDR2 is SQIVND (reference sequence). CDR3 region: CASSLGSISSGNTIYF. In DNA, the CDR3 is TGTGCCAGTAGTTTAGGATCTATAAGCTCTGGAAACACCATATATTTT.

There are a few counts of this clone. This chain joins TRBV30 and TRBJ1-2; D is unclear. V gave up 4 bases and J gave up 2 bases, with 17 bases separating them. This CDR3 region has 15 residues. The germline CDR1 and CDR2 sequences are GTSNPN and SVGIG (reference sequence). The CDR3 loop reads CAWIKKQDGNYGYTF. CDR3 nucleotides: TGTGCCTGGATTAAGAAACAAGACGGGAACTATGGCTACACCTTC.

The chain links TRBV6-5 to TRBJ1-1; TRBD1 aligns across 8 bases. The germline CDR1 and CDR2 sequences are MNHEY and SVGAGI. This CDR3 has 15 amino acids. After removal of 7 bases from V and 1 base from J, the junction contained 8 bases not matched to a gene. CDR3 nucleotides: TGTGCCAGCACCCGGACAGGGCGGGGGAACACTGAAGCTTTCTTT. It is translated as CASTRTGRGNTEAFF.

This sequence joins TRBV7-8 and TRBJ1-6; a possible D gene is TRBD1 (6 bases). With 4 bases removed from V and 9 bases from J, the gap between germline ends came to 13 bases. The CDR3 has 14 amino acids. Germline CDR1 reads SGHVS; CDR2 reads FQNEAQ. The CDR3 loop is CASSSGAQGSPLHF. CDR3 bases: TGTGCCAGCAGCTCAGGGGCTCAGGGTTCACCCCTCCACTTT.

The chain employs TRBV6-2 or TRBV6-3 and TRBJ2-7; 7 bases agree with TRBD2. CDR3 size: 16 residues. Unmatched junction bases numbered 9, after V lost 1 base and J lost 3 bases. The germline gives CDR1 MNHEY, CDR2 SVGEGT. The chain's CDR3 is CASSYLAGHLVYEQYF. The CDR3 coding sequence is TGTGCCAGCAGTTACTTAGCGGGCCACCTTGTCTACGAGCAGTACTTC.

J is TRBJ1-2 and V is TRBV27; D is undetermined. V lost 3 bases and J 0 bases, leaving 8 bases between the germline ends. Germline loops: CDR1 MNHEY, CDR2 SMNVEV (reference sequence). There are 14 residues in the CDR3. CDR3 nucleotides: TGTGCCAGCAGTTTCTTAGGAGCTAACTATGGCTACACCTTC. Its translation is CASSFLGANYGYTF.

CDR3 residues: CASSERRTGGRNEQFF. The CDR3 bases are TGTGCCAGCAGTGAGAGGAGGACAGGGGGCCGGAATGAGCAGTTCTTC. V usage is TRBV6-4 and J usage is TRBJ2-1, with 11 bases matching TRBD1. V shed 3 bases and J 7 bases; nucleotides not matched to a gene: 8. CDR1 is MRHNA, CDR2 SNTAGT, per germline. CDR3 length: 16 residues.

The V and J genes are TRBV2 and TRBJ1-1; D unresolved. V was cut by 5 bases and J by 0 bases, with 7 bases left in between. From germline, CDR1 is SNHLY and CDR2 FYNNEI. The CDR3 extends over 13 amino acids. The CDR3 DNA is TGTGCCAGCAGTCGGGAGGTGAACACTGAAGCTTTCTTT. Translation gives CASSREVNTEAFF. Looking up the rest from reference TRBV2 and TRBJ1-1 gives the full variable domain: EPEVTQTPSHQVTQMGQEVILRCVPISNHLYFYWYRQILGQKVEFLVSFYNNEISEKSEIFDDQFSVERPDGSNFTLKIRSTKLEDSAMYFCASSREVNTEAFFGQGTRLTVV.

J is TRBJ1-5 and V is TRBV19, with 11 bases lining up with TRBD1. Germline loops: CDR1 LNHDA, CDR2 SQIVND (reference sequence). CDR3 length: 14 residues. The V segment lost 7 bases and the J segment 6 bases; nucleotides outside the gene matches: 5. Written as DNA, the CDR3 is TGTGCCAGTACCTGGACAGGGGGCGGTCAGCCCCAGCATTTT. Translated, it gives CASTWTGGGQPQHF.

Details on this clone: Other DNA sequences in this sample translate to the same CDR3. In DNA, the CDR3 is TGCGCCAGCAGCCAAGATGGCCAGTTCAATCAGCCCCAGCATTTT. Translation gives CASSQDGQFNQPQHF. The chain employs TRBV4-1 and TRBJ1-5, with D unresolved. Trimming removed 0 bases at V and 3 bases at J, with 9 bases between. CDR1 is MGHRA and CDR2 is YSYEKL in the germline V gene. The CDR3 has 15 amino acids.

DNA for the CDR3: TGTGCCACCAGTGGAAATCCAGGGTCTCAAGTGGGCTACACCTTC. Amino acid sequence: CATSGNPGSQVGYTF. V is TRBV24-1 and J is TRBJ1-2; perhaps TRBD1 as D (5 bases). V was pared by 5 bases and J by 8 bases, with 20 bases between. The germline V gene encodes CDR1 KGHDR and CDR2 SFDVKD. The CDR3 contains 15 residues.

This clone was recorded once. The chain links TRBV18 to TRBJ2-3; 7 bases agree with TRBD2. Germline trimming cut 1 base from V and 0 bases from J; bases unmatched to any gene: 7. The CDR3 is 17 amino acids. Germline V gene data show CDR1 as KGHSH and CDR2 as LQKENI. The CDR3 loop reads CASSPRTSGVSTDTQYF. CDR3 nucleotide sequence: TGTGCCAGCTCACCACGAACGAGCGGGGTTAGCACAGATACGCAGTATTTT.

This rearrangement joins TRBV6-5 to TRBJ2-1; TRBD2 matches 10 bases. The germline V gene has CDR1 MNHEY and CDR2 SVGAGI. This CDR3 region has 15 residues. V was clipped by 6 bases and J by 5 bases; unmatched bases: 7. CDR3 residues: CASRPTSGKNNEQFF. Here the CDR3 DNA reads TGTGCCAGCAGGCCCACTAGCGGGAAGAACAATGAGCAGTTCTTC.

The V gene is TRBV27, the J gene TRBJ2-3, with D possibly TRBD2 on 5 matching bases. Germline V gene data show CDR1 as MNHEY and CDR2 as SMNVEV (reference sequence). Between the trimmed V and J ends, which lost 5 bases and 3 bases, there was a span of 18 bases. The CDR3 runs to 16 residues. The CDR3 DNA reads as TGTGCCAGCAGTACGCTAACTAGTGATACAACAGATACGCAGTATTTT. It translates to CASSTLTSDTTDTQYF.

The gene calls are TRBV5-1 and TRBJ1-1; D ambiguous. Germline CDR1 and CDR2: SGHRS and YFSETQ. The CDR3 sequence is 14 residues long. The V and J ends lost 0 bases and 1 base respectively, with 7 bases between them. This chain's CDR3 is CASSLGARNTEAFF. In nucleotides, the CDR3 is TGCGCCAGCAGCTTGGGGGCCAGGAACACTGAAGCTTTCTTT.

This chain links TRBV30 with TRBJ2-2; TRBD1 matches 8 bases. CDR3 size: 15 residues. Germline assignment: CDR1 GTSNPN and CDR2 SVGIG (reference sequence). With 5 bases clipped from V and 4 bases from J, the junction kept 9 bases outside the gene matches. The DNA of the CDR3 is TGTGCCTGGTTACAGGGGGTAACGAGCACCGGGGAGCTGTTTTTT. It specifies CAWLQGVTSTGELFF.

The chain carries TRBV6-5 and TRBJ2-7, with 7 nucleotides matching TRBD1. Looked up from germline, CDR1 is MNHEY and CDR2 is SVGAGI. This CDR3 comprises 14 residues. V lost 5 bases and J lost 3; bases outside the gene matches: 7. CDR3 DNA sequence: TGTGCCAGCAGTAAGCCAGGGGGAAACTACGAGCAGTACTTC. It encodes CASSKPGGNYEQYF.

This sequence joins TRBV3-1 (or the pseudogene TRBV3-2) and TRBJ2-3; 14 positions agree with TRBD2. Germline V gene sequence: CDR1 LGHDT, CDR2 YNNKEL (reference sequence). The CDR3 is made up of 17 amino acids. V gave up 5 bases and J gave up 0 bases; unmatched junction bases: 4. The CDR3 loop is CASSRTSGGPSTDTQYF. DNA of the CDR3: TGTGCCAGCAGCAGGACTAGCGGGGGGCCTAGCACAGATACGCAGTATTTT.

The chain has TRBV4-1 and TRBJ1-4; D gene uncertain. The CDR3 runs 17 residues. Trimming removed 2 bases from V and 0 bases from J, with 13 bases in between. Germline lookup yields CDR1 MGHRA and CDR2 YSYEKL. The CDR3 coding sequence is TGCGCCAGCAGCCAATTAGTCGCCGTTGCAACTAATGAAAAACTGTTTTTT. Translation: CASSQLVAVATNEKLFF.

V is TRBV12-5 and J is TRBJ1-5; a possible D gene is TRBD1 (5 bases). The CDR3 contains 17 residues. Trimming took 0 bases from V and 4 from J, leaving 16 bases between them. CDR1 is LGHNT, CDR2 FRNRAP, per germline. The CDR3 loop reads CASGLVLEGQGNQPQHF. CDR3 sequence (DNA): TGTGCTAGTGGTTTGGTACTTGAAGGTCAGGGAAATCAGCCCCAGCATTTT.

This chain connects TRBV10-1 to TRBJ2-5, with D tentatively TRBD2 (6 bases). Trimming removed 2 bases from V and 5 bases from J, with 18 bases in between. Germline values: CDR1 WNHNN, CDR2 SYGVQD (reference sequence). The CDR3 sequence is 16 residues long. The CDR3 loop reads CASSEPQQGGSETQYF. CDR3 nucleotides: TGCGCCAGCAGTGAGCCCCAGCAGGGAGGTTCGGAGACCCAGTACTTC.

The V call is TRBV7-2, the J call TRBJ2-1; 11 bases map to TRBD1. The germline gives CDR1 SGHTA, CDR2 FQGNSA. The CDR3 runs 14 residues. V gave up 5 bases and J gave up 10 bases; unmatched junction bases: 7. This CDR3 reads CASSPRTGGREQFF. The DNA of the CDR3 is TGTGCCAGCAGCCCCCGGACAGGGGGCAGGGAGCAGTTCTTC.